This T cell receptor beta chain was identified in a study of blood T cell repertoires in COVID-19. The overall study: The study drew acute and convalescent COVID-19 samples from the United States, Italy and Spain. T cells, B-cell-depleted T cells, or PBMCs supplied cDNA or gDNA.

This CDR3 contains 15 residues. Germline trimming cut 0 bases from V and 10 bases from J; bases unmatched to any gene: 11. Germline V gives CDR1 MNHNS, CDR2 SASEGT. As originally analysed: Using reference gene primer amplification, nucleated cell counts were estimated. The assay was immunoSEQ multiplex PCR, and TCRdb's table has in-frame clones only and misses some. Clone size and the V and J calls come from that table; the DNA yielded D and trimming. Among roughly 200,000 clones listed, approximately 80% were seen once. Participants spanned ages about 18 to 89 years and resided in roughly 22 US areas.

The sequencing input was PBMCs or T cells enriched from blood (not recorded which). The origin of this receptor is a woman in her fifties or sixties with acute COVID-19. The genes are TRBV6-1 and TRBJ1-2; 7 bases match TRBD1. The CDR3 sequence is CASSEALRGTADYTF. The CDR3 DNA is TGTGCCAGCAGTGAAGCGCTTCGGGGGACAGCTGACTACACCTTC.